This T cell receptor beta chain appears in the sequencing data of a study of blood T cell repertoires in COVID-19. Study summary: From T cells, B-cell-depleted T cells, or PBMCs came the material, which was cDNA or gDNA.

The CDR3 is 13 residues long. Germline CDR1 is MGHDK and CDR2 is SYGVNS. Trimming took off 6 bases at V and 6 bases at J, with 14 bases between the two ends. Measured with immunoSEQ multiplex PCR; TCRdb has only the in-frame clones, and not every one. The sample gives approximately 120,000 clones, over 75% of which show up once; approximately 6.6% is in the top ten. Sequenced sample: peripheral blood. This clonotype was sampled from an elderly man with active or convalescent COVID-19. The V gene is TRBV25-1, the J gene TRBJ1-2; D is unresolved. DNA of the CDR3: TGTGCCAGCAGCACAAGACACCATGATGGCTACACCTTC. As protein: CASSTRHHDGYTF.